This T cell receptor beta chain was captured by sequencing in a study of T cell responses to AZD1222 COVID-19 vaccine. Study conclusions and caveats: Among spike-specific TCRs, nearly half reportedly target unmutated variant regions.

The data were produced by immunoSEQ multiplex PCR, yet TCRdb's version contains in-frame clones alone and is incomplete. Seen here are 240,000 or so clones, 90% to 95% observed once, and the top ten hold less than 0.6%. Points on this clone: No antigen is known for it.

The receptor was isolated from an adult in good health. Here the sequenced sample was peripheral blood, taken on day 0 of AZD1222 vaccination.

As DNA, the CDR3 is TGTGCCAGTCGCTTGGCGAAGCAGCCCCAGCATTTT. It translates to CASRLAKQPQHF. The gene calls are TRBV28 and TRBJ1-5; no clear D. Germline V CDR1 and CDR2: MDHEN, SYDVKM. V lost 9 bases, J lost 7 bases, and 13 bases lay in between. The length of the CDR3 is 12 residues.